The entry below describes one T cell receptor beta chain. Its cognate antigen is unknown. This CDR3 is built from 15 residues. Germline lookup yields CDR1 SGHDT and CDR2 YYEEEE. V was clipped by 3 bases and J by 0 bases; unmatched bases: 2. These data are taken from a study of T cell responses to AZD1222 COVID-19 vaccine. About the study: Timing groups of about 4 and about 12 weeks for second doses were pooled.

Only in-frame clones appear in the TCRdb table, and some are missing; sequencing was by immunoSEQ multiplex PCR. Found here are 140,000 to 150,000 clones, about 93% of them singletons; the top ten hold less than 4.5%. Broader study findings: Only after the peak T cell response were repertoires sampled. White British people made up most donors, females outnumbered males, and clonal diversity was possibly underestimated.

This chain links TRBV5-6 with TRBJ2-1; 8 bases align to TRBD2. The sequencing here drew on peripheral blood, taken on day 0 of AZD1222 vaccination. The TCR comes from an adult in good health. The DNA for the CDR3 is TGTGCCAGCAGCTATAGCGGGACCTCCTACAATGAGCAGTTCTTC. It is translated as CASSYSGTSYNEQFF.